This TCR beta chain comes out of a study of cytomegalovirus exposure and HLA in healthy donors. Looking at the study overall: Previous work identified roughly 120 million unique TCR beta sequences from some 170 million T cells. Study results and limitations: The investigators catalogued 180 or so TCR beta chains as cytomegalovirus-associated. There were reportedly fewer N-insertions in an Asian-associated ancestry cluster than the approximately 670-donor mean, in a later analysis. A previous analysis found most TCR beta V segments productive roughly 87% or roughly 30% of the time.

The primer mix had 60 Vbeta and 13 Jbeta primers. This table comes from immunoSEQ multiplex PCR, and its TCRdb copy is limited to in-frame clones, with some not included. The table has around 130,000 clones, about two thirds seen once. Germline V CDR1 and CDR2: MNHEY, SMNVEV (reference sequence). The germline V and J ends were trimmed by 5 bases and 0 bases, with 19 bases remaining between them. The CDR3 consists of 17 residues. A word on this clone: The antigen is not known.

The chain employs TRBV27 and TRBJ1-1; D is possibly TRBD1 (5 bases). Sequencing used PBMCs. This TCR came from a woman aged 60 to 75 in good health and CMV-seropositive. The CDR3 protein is CASSAAQGSSMNTEAFF. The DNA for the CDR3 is TGTGCCAGCAGTGCCGCCCAGGGTAGTAGCATGAACACTGAAGCTTTCTTT.